The rows below give T cell receptor beta chains drawn from one sample of a study of blood T cell repertoires in COVID-19. Profiled with immunoSEQ multiplex PCR; TCRdb holds only in-frame clones, not every one. The sample lists about 270,000 clones; approximately 86% were seen once. Sequenced input: peripheral blood. These receptors all come from a woman aged 70 to 79 with COVID-19, enrolled during active disease. The CDR3 runs from the conserved cysteine through the conserved F or W. A D gene is named only where the DNA matches it firmly. Expanded clones are given a class, and other clones once, few, many or no size at all.

clone size	V gene	D gene	J gene	CDR3 DNA	CDR3 protein
.	TRBV30	.	TRBJ2-3	TGTGCCTGGAGCAATACAGGGTACATCACAGATACGCAGTATTTT	CAWSNTGYITDTQYF
.	TRBV19	TRBD1	TRBJ1-1	TGTGCCAGTTGTGACAGGGGGAACACTGAAGCTTTCTTT	CASCDRGNTEAFF
.	TRBV4-1	.	TRBJ2-2	TGCGCCAGCAGCCAAGATCAGCTAGCTGGTCCCGGGGAGCTGTTTTTT	CASSQDQLAGPGELFF
few	TRBV3-1/TRBV3-2	.	TRBJ1-5	TGTGCCAGCCTCGGGGGGAATAATCAGCCCCAGCATTTT	CASLGGNNQPQHF
.	TRBV5-4	TRBD1	TRBJ1-1	TGTGCCAGCAGCGTCCGGACAGGGTTTAACACTGAAGCTTTCTTT	CASSVRTGFNTEAFF
many	TRBV9	TRBD2	TRBJ2-1	TGTGCCAGCAGCGTAGATACTAGCGGGGGGTATGAGCAGTTCTTC	CASSVDTSGGYEQFF
once	TRBV18	TRBD1	TRBJ1-1	TGTGCCAGCTCACCCCGACAGGGGGCAATTGAAGCTTTCTTT	CASSPRQGAIEAFF
once	TRBV5-8	TRBD1	TRBJ1-1	TGTGCCAGCAGCTATTGGACAGGGGCCGTTATGAACACTGAAGCTTTCTTT	CASSYWTGAVMNTEAFF
.	TRBV19	.	TRBJ1-1	TGTGCCAGTAGTATAGCTCCGGGGGTCGTGAACACTGAAGCTTTCTTT	CASSIAPGVVNTEAFF
.	TRBV6-1	TRBD1	TRBJ1-4	TGTGCCAGCAGTGAGCGGGAGGGGGCGTTGGGTGAAAAACTGTTTTTT	CASSEREGALGEKLFF
.	TRBV19	TRBD1	TRBJ1-5	TGTGCCAGTGGGTGGACAGGGGGATCACAGCCCCAGCATTTT	CASGWTGGSQPQHF
once	TRBV12-3/TRBV12-4	.	TRBJ2-2	TGTGCCAGCAGTTACTCCGGGGAGCTGTTTTTT	CASSYSGELFF
.	TRBV3-1/TRBV3-2	TRBD2	TRBJ2-7	TGTGCCAGCAGCCGCTCGGGGGGAAGCTACGAGCAGTACTTC	CASSRSGGSYEQYF
.	TRBV5-8	.	TRBJ2-3	TGTGCCAGCAGCTTGGGACTAGTAGAGAGTGGAGGGCAGTATTTT	CASSLGLVESGGQYF
.	TRBV19	TRBD1	TRBJ1-2	TGTGCCAGTAGTATGCCAGGGGGCTATGGCTACACCTTC	CASSMPGGYGYTF
.	TRBV30	.	TRBJ2-3	TGTGCCTGGAGTCGAGGTACCACAGATACGCAGTATTTT	CAWSRGTTDTQYF
many	TRBV2	TRBD1	TRBJ1-5	TGTGCCAGCAGTCCGGGACAGGGACTAGTAAGAAATCAGCCCCAGCATTTT	CASSPGQGLVRNQPQHF
.	TRBV7-8	TRBD2	TRBJ2-3	TGTGCCAGCAGCTTACGGGGGGGACGAGATACGCAGTATTTT	CASSLRGGRDTQYF
.	TRBV4-1	TRBD1	TRBJ1-2	TGCGCCAGCAGCCAAGGACAGGGGAATGGCTACACCTTC	CASSQGQGNGYTF
.	TRBV18	.	TRBJ2-7	TGTGCCAGCTCCCCAAGGGGCAGGGCCTACGAGCAGTACTTC	CASSPRGRAYEQYF
.	TRBV7-2	TRBD2	TRBJ2-1	TGTGCCAGCAGCTTAAACCCTAGCGGGGGCAGGGAGCAGTTCTTC	CASSLNPSGGREQFF
.	TRBV19	TRBD2	TRBJ2-6	TGTGCCAGTAGTACTAGCGGGGTGTCCTCTGGGGCCAACGTCCTGACTTTC	CASSTSGVSSGANVLTF
.	TRBV5-1	.	TRBJ1-2	TGCGCCAGCAGCCCGCCGCTCCAGGGTGGGCTAGGCGGCTACACCTTC	CASSPPLQGGLGGYTF
.	TRBV5-1	.	TRBJ2-3	TGCGCCAGCAGCGCCGGGGGAACAGATACGCAGTATTTT	CASSAGGTDTQYF
.	TRBV1	.	TRBJ2-2	TGCACCAGCAGCCAAGACGGACAGGGGAATTACACCGGGGAGCTGTTTTTT	CTSSQDGQGNYTGELFF
.	TRBV5-1	TRBD2	TRBJ2-3	TGCGCCAGCAGCCAGGGACTAGCGGGGGCAGATACGCAGTATTTT	CASSQGLAGADTQYF
.	TRBV6-6	TRBD2	TRBJ2-7	TGTGCCAGCAGTTACTCGATCAGCGGGGGCTCCTACGAGCAGTACTTC	CASSYSISGGSYEQYF
.	TRBV19	.	TRBJ2-3	TGTGCCAGTAGTCCGACAGGCGGAGATACGCAGTATTTT	CASSPTGGDTQYF
.	TRBV7-9	TRBD2	TRBJ2-2	TGTGCCACCCCGTACGGGGGGGCTCGGACCGGGGAGCTGTTTTTT	CATPYGGARTGELFF
.	TRBV6-6	TRBD1	TRBJ1-4	TGTGCCAGCAGTTACCAGGGGGCTGATGAAAAACTGTTTTTT	CASSYQGADEKLFF
.	TRBV12-3/TRBV12-4	.	TRBJ1-1	TGTGCCAGCAGGCGGAGCATGAACACTGAAGCTTTCTTT	CASRRSMNTEAFF
.	TRBV27	TRBD1	TRBJ2-3	TGTGCCAGCAGTTTATGGGCAGGGGGCCCAGATACGCAGTATTTT	CASSLWAGGPDTQYF
.	TRBV7-2	.	TRBJ2-7	TGTGCCAGCAGTACCACTTCCTACGAGCAGTACTTC	CASSTTSYEQYF
.	TRBV5-1	.	TRBJ1-4	TGCGCCAGCAGCCGCCGGGGGGGCGCGGGTAATGAAAAACTGTTTTTT	CASSRRGGAGNEKLFF
.	TRBV7-9	.	TRBJ1-1	TGTGCCAGCAGCTACTTGAACACTGAAGCTTTCTTT	CASSYLNTEAFF
.	TRBV7-9	TRBD1	TRBJ1-4	TGTGCCAGCAGCTCGACAGGGCTTAATGAAAAACTGTTTTTT	CASSSTGLNEKLFF
.	TRBV2	TRBD2	TRBJ2-2	TGTGCCAGCAGTGAGGGACTAGGAGGGACCGGGGAGCTGTTTTTT	CASSEGLGGTGELFF
.	TRBV11-2	TRBD2	TRBJ2-1	TGTGCCAGCAGCTTGGGGACTAGCGCCCGCAATGAGCAGTTCTTC	CASSLGTSARNEQFF
.	TRBV7-8	.	TRBJ1-1	TGTGCCAGCAGCTTAGTAGGGAGCAACACTGAAGCTTTCTTT	CASSLVGSNTEAFF
.	TRBV7-2	TRBD1	TRBJ1-2	TGTGCCAGCAGCATCGTCGGGACAGGGGGCTCCTATGGCTACACCTTC	CASSIVGTGGSYGYTF
.	TRBV7-9	TRBD1	TRBJ1-2	TGTGCCAGCAGCGCTATACAGGGGGTCCAGAAAGGCTACACCTTC	CASSAIQGVQKGYTF
.	TRBV19	.	TRBJ2-3	TGTGCCAGTAGTATAGATCAAGATACGCAGTATTTT	CASSIDQDTQYF